This is a list of T cell receptor beta chains from one sample in a study of control samples from healthy donors and cancer patients. Assay used: immunoSEQ multiplex PCR; TCRdb lists only in-frame clones, some missing. The data contain around 90,000 clones, around 85% of them singletons. The specimen sequenced was blood. The source is a man younger than 40 in good health. CDR3s include the opening cysteine and the closing phenylalanine or tryptophan. Fields, in order: clone size, V gene, J gene, D gene, CDR3 protein, CDR3 DNA. A D gene is named only where the DNA matches it firmly. The listing skips clone size in some rows; elsewhere it reads once, few, many or a size class.

once,TRBV9,TRBJ2-1,TRBD1,CASTSQGADYNEQFF,TGTGCCAGCACCTCACAGGGGGCGGACTACAATGAGCAGTTCTTC
-,TRBV5-1,TRBJ2-3,-,CASSSFRAGADTQYF,TGCGCCAGCAGCTCCTTTAGGGCAGGGGCAGATACGCAGTATTTT
few,TRBV18,TRBJ1-5,-,CASSLRDGDNQPQHF,TGTGCCAGCTCACTTAGGGACGGTGACAATCAGCCCCAGCATTTT
-,TRBV27,TRBJ1-2,-,CASSYGGTYGYTF,TGTGCCAGCAGTTATGGGGGGACATATGGCTACACCTTC
once,TRBV2,TRBJ2-3,-,CASSDPLAVWDTQYF,TGTGCCAGCAGTGACCCCCTAGCCGTATGGGATACGCAGTATTTT
-,TRBV6-1,TRBJ1-2,-,CASSDPSWGYTF,TGTGCCAGCAGTGATCCCAGCTGGGGCTACACCTTC
-,TRBV15,TRBJ1-5,-,CATSRGGSNQPQHF,TGTGCCACCAGCAGAGGTGGTAGCAATCAGCCCCAGCATTTT
-,TRBV3-1/TRBV3-2,TRBJ2-3,-,CASSQGPSRVIRTQYF,TGTGCCAGCAGCCAAGGACCTAGTCGGGTAATTAGGACGCAGTATTTT
-,TRBV24-1,TRBJ2-1,TRBD1,CATSDNYRDRGLDNEQFF,TGTGCCACCAGTGATAATTACCGGGACAGGGGGCTCGACAATGAGCAGTTCTTC
-,TRBV28,TRBJ1-1,-,CASSLGRTARAFF,TGTGCCAGCAGTTTAGGCAGGACCGCTAGGGCTTTCTTT
-,TRBV18,TRBJ2-2,-,CASSENAGLTGELFF,TGTGCCAGCTCAGAAAACGCGGGGTTAACCGGGGAGCTGTTTTTT
-,TRBV7-8,TRBJ2-1,TRBD1,CASSFRDREQFF,TGTGCCAGCAGCTTCCGGGACAGAGAGCAGTTCTTC
-,TRBV11-1,TRBJ2-7,TRBD2,CASSDSGGAGEQYF,TGTGCCAGCAGCGACAGCGGGGGGGCGGGAGAGCAGTACTTC
-,TRBV19,TRBJ2-5,TRBD1,CASSSTGSGTGGQETQYF,TGTGCCAGTAGTAGTACCGGGTCCGGGACAGGGGGCCAAGAGACCCAGTACTTC
-,TRBV5-1,TRBJ2-1,TRBD1,CASFRDRAVEQFF,TGCGCCAGCTTCCGGGACAGGGCAGTTGAGCAGTTCTTC
-,TRBV10-3,TRBJ1-5,TRBD1,CAISAGQADGEPQHF,TGTGCCATCAGTGCGGGACAGGCCGATGGGGAGCCCCAGCATTTT
-,TRBV30,TRBJ2-1,TRBD2,CAWIPAGLDEQFF,TGTGCCTGGATACCAGCGGGGCTTGATGAGCAGTTCTTC
-,TRBV21-1,TRBJ2-3,-,CASSNGSGGTSTDTQYF,TGTGCCAGCAGCAATGGCTCGGGGGGGACTAGCACAGATACGCAGTATTTT
-,TRBV7-2,TRBJ1-2,-,CASSPRAWQGVSYGYTF,TGTGCCAGCAGCCCTCGAGCTTGGCAGGGAGTTAGCTATGGCTACACCTTC
-,TRBV5-6,TRBJ2-5,TRBD1,CASSSRGQGFVETQYF,TGTGCCAGCAGCAGCAGGGGACAGGGGTTTGTGGAGACCCAGTACTTC
-,TRBV6-5,TRBJ1-2,TRBD1,CASSYSTGGVDGYTF,TGTGCCAGCAGTTACTCGACAGGGGGTGTGGATGGCTACACCTTC
-,TRBV9,TRBJ2-7,-,CASSIVSRFHYEQYF,TGTGCCAGCAGCATTGTGAGCAGATTTCACTACGAGCAGTACTTC
-,TRBV18,TRBJ2-4,-,CASSRLTGKASKNIQYF,TGTGCCAGCTCACGGCTGACGGGGAAGGCCTCCAAAAACATTCAGTACTTC
-,TRBV5-1,TRBJ2-5,-,CASSFGRGAQETQYF,TGCGCCAGCAGCTTCGGACGTGGGGCACAAGAGACCCAGTACTTC
-,TRBV4-1,TRBJ2-6,TRBD1,CASSQDAGQGAGANVLTF,TGCGCCAGCAGCCAAGATGCGGGACAGGGGGCTGGGGCCAACGTCCTGACTTTC
-,TRBV5-1,TRBJ1-6,TRBD1,CASSPGTGDMSPLHF,TGCGCCAGCAGCCCCGGGACAGGGGACATGTCACCCCTCCACTTT
-,TRBV19,TRBJ1-1,TRBD1,CASSRDREGLAFF,TGTGCCAGTAGCAGGGACAGGGAAGGTTTGGCTTTCTTT
once,TRBV7-2,TRBJ2-1,-,CASSLLRTVPGEQFF,TGTGCCAGCAGCTTATTAAGGACAGTTCCGGGGGAGCAGTTCTTC
-,TRBV29-1,TRBJ1-2,TRBD1,CSVEGQGVGYTF,TGCAGCGTTGAGGGGCAGGGGGTTGGCTACACCTTC
-,TRBV11-2,TRBJ2-7,-,CASSPPHRDQYF,TGTGCCAGCAGCCCCCCCCACAGGGATCAGTACTTC
-,TRBV6-6,TRBJ1-1,-,CASSPQWSAEAFF,TGTGCCAGCAGTCCTCAGTGGTCCGCTGAAGCTTTCTTT
-,TRBV6-4,TRBJ2-2,-,CASRGAPGSTGELFF,TGTGCCAGCAGAGGGGCCCCGGGGAGCACCGGGGAGCTGTTTTTT
-,TRBV7-9,TRBJ2-6,TRBD1,CASSLGKRDRGPGANVLTF,TGTGCCAGCAGCTTAGGAAAACGGGACAGGGGACCCGGGGCCAACGTCCTGACTTTC
-,TRBV6-5,TRBJ1-1,-,CASYSMTVEAFF,TGTGCCAGCTATTCGATGACAGTTGAAGCTTTCTTT
-,TRBV23-1,TRBJ1-5,-,CASSRKGADQPQHF,TGCGCCAGCAGTCGGAAAGGGGCGGATCAGCCCCAGCATTTT
once,TRBV3-1/TRBV3-2,TRBJ2-6,-,CASTKTGSGANVLTF,TGTGCCAGCACAAAAACAGGGTCTGGGGCCAACGTCCTGACTTTC
few,TRBV7-2,TRBJ2-3,-,CASSLSTVGSTQYF,TGTGCCAGCAGCTTATCGACCGTAGGCAGTACGCAGTATTTT
-,TRBV7-2,TRBJ1-1,TRBD1,CASSFPETGDTEAFF,TGTGCCAGCAGCTTCCCGGAGACAGGGGACACTGAAGCTTTCTTT
-,TRBV6-5,TRBJ1-3,-,CASSHMSSGNTIYF,TGTGCCAGCAGTCATATGAGCTCTGGAAACACCATATATTTT
-,TRBV7-3,TRBJ2-3,TRBD1,CASSLRDRADTQYF,TGTGCCAGCAGCTTAAGGGACAGGGCAGATACGCAGTATTTT
-,TRBV6-6,TRBJ2-5,TRBD1,CASSYPQGVRETQYF,TGTGCCAGCAGTTACCCACAGGGGGTCCGGGAGACCCAGTACTTC
-,TRBV7-9,TRBJ1-1,-,CASSSDRNTEAFF,TGTGCCAGCAGCTCGGACAGGAACACTGAAGCTTTCTTT
-,TRBV4-1,TRBJ1-1,-,CASSPPQGWTEAFF,TGCGCCAGCAGCCCCCCACAGGGTTGGACTGAAGCTTTCTTT
once,TRBV18,TRBJ1-3,-,CASSPPGAGNTIYF,TGTGCCAGCTCACCACCAGGGGCTGGAAACACCATATATTTT
once,TRBV5-1,TRBJ1-2,-,CASSLEGEPTNYGYTF,TGCGCCAGCAGCTTGGAAGGGGAACCTACTAACTATGGCTACACCTTC
-,TRBV5-5,TRBJ1-6,TRBD1,CASSYRDRVEALHF,TGTGCCAGCAGCTATCGGGACAGGGTAGAAGCCCTCCACTTT
-,TRBV28,TRBJ2-7,-,CATTDGTYEQYF,TGTGCCACTACGGACGGAACCTACGAGCAGTACTTC
-,TRBV7-8,TRBJ1-2,-,CASSLVGQNYGYTF,TGTGCCAGCAGCTTAGTAGGGCAGAACTATGGCTACACCTTC
-,TRBV9,TRBJ2-3,-,CASSGSAGSTDTQYF,TGTGCCAGCAGCGGATCAGCAGGGAGCACAGATACGCAGTATTTT
-,TRBV2,TRBJ1-1,-,CATVLGGNTEAFF,TGTGCCACCGTCCTTGGGGGGAACACTGAAGCTTTCTTT
-,TRBV6-2/TRBV6-3,TRBJ2-5,TRBD2,CASSASGGARETQYF,TGTGCCAGCAGTGCTAGCGGGGGGGCCCGGGAGACCCAGTACTTC
-,TRBV7-3,TRBJ2-3,TRBD2,CASSRGRADTQYF,TGTGCCAGCAGCCGCGGGAGGGCAGATACGCAGTATTTT
-,TRBV19,TRBJ1-2,TRBD1,CASSITWTGLYGYTF,TGTGCCAGTAGTATAACTTGGACAGGCCTCTATGGCTACACCTTC